One sample yielded the 23 T cell receptor beta chains listed below, sequenced in a study of blood T cell repertoires in COVID-19. The table came from immunoSEQ multiplex PCR; TCRdb's copy has only in-frame clones and leaves some out. This table holds over 130,000 clones, over 75% found once. Material for sequencing was PBMCs or T cells enriched from blood (not recorded which). The source is a man in his forties or fifties in a cohort exposed to, infected with or recovered from COVID-19 (not recorded which).

This clone was seen a single time. V and J are TRBV12-3 or TRBV12-4 and TRBJ2-7; a possible D gene is TRBD2 (5 bases). V lost 1 base and J lost 3, with 7 bases in between. The CDR3 is 13 amino acids. The CDR3 region has the DNA TGTGCCAGCAGTTTAGGGGAGCTCTACGAGCAGTACTTC. The encoded protein is CASSLGELYEQYF.

The J gene is TRBJ2-1, the V gene TRBV30, with 7 bases identical to TRBD2. Unmatched junction bases numbered 4, after V lost 0 bases and J lost 2 bases. CDR3 length equals 15 residues. Looked up from germline, CDR1 is GTSNPN and CDR2 is SVGIG (reference sequence). CDR3: CAWSVLAGAYNEQFF. CDR3 coding DNA: TGTGCCTGGAGTGTCCTTGCGGGGGCCTACAATGAGCAGTTCTTC. Variable domain in full (rest from reference TRBV30 and TRBJ2-1): SQTIHQWPATLVQPVGSPLSLECTVEGTSNPNLYWYRQAAGRGLQLLFYSVGIGQISSEVPQNLSASRPQDRQFILSSKKLLLSDSGFYLCAWSVLAGAYNEQFFGPGTRLTVL.

The chain joins TRBV30 to TRBJ2-1; 7 positions match TRBD1. V lost 7 bases, J lost 2 bases, and 5 bases stayed unmatched. Germline V CDR1 and CDR2: GTSNPN, SVGIG (reference sequence). The CDR3 is made up of 13 amino acids. CDR3 sequence (DNA): TGTGCCTTCTACAGGGGTACCTACAATGAGCAGTTCTTC. It translates to CAFYRGTYNEQFF.

V usage is TRBV7-2 and J usage is TRBJ1-6, with D tentatively TRBD1 (6 bases). Trimming removed 6 bases from V and 7 bases from J, with 13 bases in between. Germline CDR1 and CDR2: SGHTA and FQGNSA. The length of the CDR3 is 14 residues. The CDR3 loop is CASSPGQPNSPLHF. The CDR3, as DNA: TGTGCCAGCAGTCCAGGACAGCCAAATTCACCCCTCCACTTT.

V and J are TRBV18 and TRBJ2-7; D may be TRBD2 (6 bases). V was trimmed by 5 bases and J by 4 bases, leaving 12 bases between them. CDR3 length: 13 amino acids. The germline gives CDR1 KGHSH, CDR2 LQKENI. CDR3 in DNA: TGTGCCAGCTCAGGGCGGGACCGATACGAGCAGTACTTC. It is translated as CASSGRDRYEQYF.

J is TRBJ1-4 and V is TRBV5-1, with D possibly being TRBD1 (5 bases). V dropped 5 bases and J dropped 4 bases, with 15 bases sitting between them. Germline CDR1 is SGHRS and CDR2 is YFSETQ. This CDR3 is 15 amino acids long. CDR3 sequence reads: CASRTAGYDNEKLFF. The CDR3 DNA reads TGCGCCAGCAGAACCGCAGGGTACGATAATGAAAAACTGTTTTTT.

The chain links TRBV9 to TRBJ1-1, with D unclear. Germline CDR1 reads SGDLS; CDR2 reads YYNGEE. The CDR3 totals 13 residues. The V end lost 1 base, the J end lost 0 bases, and 4 bases lay between the germline ends. CDR3 amino acids: CASSVTLNTEAFF. The DNA of the CDR3 is TGTGCCAGCAGCGTAACATTGAACACTGAAGCTTTCTTT.

The gene calls are TRBV7-3 and TRBJ2-3, with D hard to call. In germline, CDR1 is SGHTA, CDR2 FQGTGA. This CDR3 contains 13 residues. With 4 bases removed from V and 1 base from J, the gap between germline ends came to 6 bases. CDR3 sequence reads: CASSSTGTDTQYF. The CDR3 DNA sequence: TGTGCCAGCAGCTCGACTGGCACAGATACGCAGTATTTT.

The CDR3 nucleotides read TGTGCCAGCAGCGTAGGGCAGGGGACCTCCTACGAGCAGTACTTC. Amino acids: CASSVGQGTSYEQYF. The V and J genes are TRBV9 and TRBJ2-7; a possible D gene is TRBD1 (6 bases). This CDR3 is 15 amino acids long. V shed 0 bases and J shed 0 bases, with 10 bases lying between them. Germline V gene data show CDR1 as SGDLS and CDR2 as YYNGEE.

The rearrangement uses TRBV7-9 and TRBJ1-4; 8 bases line up with TRBD1. The germline V gene has CDR1 SEHNR and CDR2 FQNEAQ (reference sequence). This CDR3 contains 17 residues. The V gene end was trimmed by 3 bases and the J gene end by 6 bases; junction bases not matched to a gene: 12. In DNA form, the CDR3 reads TGTGCCAGCAGCTTGACAGGGGTGGCTATCCTCGATGAAAAACTGTTTTTT. Translated: CASSLTGVAILDEKLFF.

The sample holds a few counts of this clone. J is TRBJ2-7 and V is TRBV28, with a possible D match to TRBD2 (6 bases). Germline CDR1 and CDR2: MDHEN and SYDVKM. The CDR3 is made up of 12 amino acids. The V and J ends lost 7 bases and 4 bases respectively, with 11 bases between them. CDR3 DNA: TGTGCCAGCACCTCAGGGAGGTACGAGCAGTACTTC. Translation gives CASTSGRYEQYF.

The rearrangement uses TRBV5-1 and TRBJ1-5, with D uncertain. The CDR3 has 14 residues. Looked up from germline, CDR1 is SGHRS and CDR2 is YFSETQ. The V and J ends lost 0 bases and 6 bases respectively, with 10 bases between them. The CDR3 loop reads CASSLDLEGQPQHF. The CDR3 DNA reads TGCGCCAGCAGCTTGGACCTGGAGGGTCAGCCCCAGCATTTT.

This chain joins TRBV7-8 and TRBJ2-1, with 8 bases aligning to TRBD2. The J segment lost 0 bases and the V segment lost 5 bases, leaving 3 bases of the junction unmatched. The CDR3 has 15 residues. Per germline, CDR1 SGHVS and CDR2 FQNEAQ. The CDR3 region is CASSISGASYNEQFF. CDR3 DNA: TGTGCCAGCAGCATTAGCGGGGCCTCCTACAATGAGCAGTTCTTC.

The chain carries TRBV11-3 and TRBJ1-3; 9 bases are shared with TRBD1. V gave up 3 bases and J gave up 4 bases; unmatched junction bases: 4. The CDR3 is made up of 15 amino acids. CDR1 is SGHNT, CDR2 YENEEA, per germline. The CDR3 coding sequence is TGTGCCAGCAGCTTGGGACAGGGAGGAGGAAACACCATATATTTT. Encoded protein: CASSLGQGGGNTIYF.

V and J are TRBV24-1 and TRBJ2-2; 8 bases fit TRBD2. The CDR3 totals 13 residues. J gave up 9 bases and V 5 bases, and 4 bases lay outside the gene matches. Per germline, CDR1 KGHDR and CDR2 SFDVKD. In nucleotides, the CDR3 is TGTGCCACCAGTGGACTAGCGTACCGGGAGCTGTTTTTT. Translation: CATSGLAYRELFF.

V is TRBV3-1 (or the pseudogene TRBV3-2) and J is TRBJ2-7, with 8 bases identical to TRBD2. CDR3 length: 14 amino acids. CDR1 and CDR2 from the germline V gene are LGHDT and YNNKEL (reference sequence). Trimming removed 3 bases from V and 1 base from J; junction bases left unmatched: 2. The CDR3, as DNA: TGTGCCAGCAGCCAGGGACTAGTATCCTACGAGCAGTACTTC. This gives the protein CASSQGLVSYEQYF.

The J gene is TRBJ2-7, the V gene TRBV11-2, with D possibly matching TRBD2 (5 bases). This CDR3 spans 14 amino acids. Germline V gene data show CDR1 as SGHAT and CDR2 as FQNNGV. The V end was cut by 3 bases, the J end by 2 bases, with 11 bases between. The CDR3 DNA reads TGTGCCAGCAGCTTGGCGGGTTTGGCCTACGAGCAGTACTTC. Translating gives CASSLAGLAYEQYF.

The chain links TRBV7-9 to TRBJ2-7; possible D gene TRBD2, 5 bases. This CDR3 has 14 amino acids. Trimming left V 1 base short and J 4 bases short, with 11 bases between. Germline CDR1 is SEHNR and CDR2 is FQNEAQ (reference sequence). The CDR3 here is CASSLGEGYYEQYF. CDR3 in DNA: TGTGCCAGCAGCTTAGGTGAGGGTTATTACGAGCAGTACTTC.

The chain combines TRBV4-1 with TRBJ2-3; the match to TRBD2 covers 11 bases. CDR3 length: 18 residues. In germline, CDR1 is MGHRA, CDR2 YSYEKL. V gave up 1 base and J gave up 5 bases; unmatched junction bases: 11. Here the CDR3 reads CASSQALTSGVGGDTQYF. The CDR3 nucleotides read TGCGCCAGCAGCCAAGCCCTGACTAGCGGGGTTGGTGGAGATACGCAGTATTTT.

The rearrangement links TRBV5-1 to TRBJ1-6; no clear D gene. The V gene's germline CDR1 is SGHRS and CDR2 YFSETQ. The CDR3 spans 14 residues. The V and J ends lost 2 bases and 5 bases respectively, with 8 bases between them. The CDR3 sequence is CASSFGSDNSPLHF. The CDR3, as DNA: TGCGCCAGCAGCTTCGGCAGCGATAATTCACCCCTCCACTTT. Full variable domain (missing parts from reference TRBV5-1 and TRBJ1-6): KAGVTQTPRYLIKTRGQQVTLSCSPISGHRSVSWYQQTPGQGLQFLFEYFSETQRNKGNFPGRFSGRQFSNSRSEMNVSTLELGDSALYLCASSFGSDNSPLHFGNGTRLTVT.

This rearrangement joins TRBV30 to TRBJ1-4; 10 nucleotides match TRBD1. The CDR3 runs to 17 residues. V was clipped by 1 base and J by 8 bases; unmatched bases: 13. Germline CDR1 is GTSNPN and CDR2 is SVGIG (reference sequence). In DNA form, the CDR3 reads TGTGCCTGGAGTGAACACGACAGGGGGCTGTATGGAGAAAAACTGTTTTTT. Translating gives CAWSEHDRGLYGEKLFF.

This clone was found a few times. The rearrangement links TRBV7-2 to TRBJ1-2, with 8 bases aligning to TRBD1. The CDR3 loop spans 13 amino acids. The J segment lost 6 bases and the V segment lost 7 bases, leaving 7 bases of the junction unmatched. Germline lookup yields CDR1 SGHTA and CDR2 FQGNSA. CDR3 in DNA: TGTGCCAGCACCGGGACAGGAGGGAATGGCTACACCTTC. This translates into CASTGTGGNGYTF.

The rearrangement joins TRBV7-2 to TRBJ1-4; D is perhaps TRBD1 (6 bases). The CDR3 runs 15 residues. Germline V gives CDR1 SGHTA, CDR2 FQGNSA. Trimming left V 5 bases short and J 6 bases short, with 16 bases between. DNA for the CDR3: TGTGCCAGCAGCACCCCTACCGGGACATATGAAAAACTGTTTTTT. The encoded protein is CASSTPTGTYEKLFF.